Here is one T cell receptor beta chain with its context. This receptor's antigen is unknown. Qualities for individual bases were not recorded, and no much larger clone is one base off. Genomic DNA was isolated from the sorted cells so that the TCRbeta CDR3 region could be sequenced. TCRbeta CDR3 regions were sequenced using the immunoSEQ Assay. TCRdb took this table from immuneACCESS and kept in-frame rearrangements with V and J called. Such tables lack part of the clones; where checked against another copy, unresolved V genes explain under half of the gap, and the rest is unexplained. A total of tens of thousands of clones appear in this sample, roughly 84% of them only once. Together, the top ten hold roughly 7.9% of the sample. The trial excluded patients who had a history of autoimmune disease or who were on systemic immunosuppression. Peripheral blood for TCR sequencing was collected from all dose cohorts at baseline, on cycle 4 day 1, and on cycle 7 day 1. Samples came from an open-label, multicenter, first-in-human phase I dose-escalation trial of ivuxolimab. Adults with locally advanced or metastatic head and neck squamous cell, hepatocellular, melanoma or renal cell carcinoma were enrolled in the trial. Before TCR sequencing, CD4+ T cells and CD8+ T cells were sorted from peripheral blood as separate populations.

This entry is derived from a study of OX40 agonist ivuxolimab in advanced cancers. Turning to the overall study: Ivuxolimab was a fully human IgG2 agonistic monoclonal antibody targeting the costimulatory receptor OX40 (CD134). Intravenous ivuxolimab was administered to patients every 2 weeks at six dose levels: 0.01, 0.1, 0.3, 1.5, 3 and 10 mg/kg. Among the roughly 52 dose-escalation patients, about 19 had hepatocellular carcinoma, roughly 15 melanoma, 9 renal cell carcinoma and 9 head and neck cancer. In the dose-escalation cohort, 82.7% of patients were male, and the mean age was 60 years with a range of roughly 23 to 90. Prior anti-PD-1, anti-PD-L1 or anti-CTLA-4 therapy was permitted, and checkpoint inhibitors had been received by around 39% of dose-escalation patients. Partial responses occurred in three dose-escalation patients, of whom one had hepatocellular carcinoma and two had cutaneous melanoma. The point of sequencing TCRbeta in the periphery was to test whether ivuxolimab changed TCR sequence diversity and drove clonal T-cell expansion. The monotherapy dose-escalation portion (N of about 47 patients) of the phase I ivuxolimab trial is reported in the paper. General conclusions and limits of the study: At doses of 0.1 to 3.0 mg/kg, clonal expansion of both CD4+ and CD8+ T cells in blood was seen between baseline and week 6. After ivuxolimab, more expanded clones were found on average in CD8+ T cells than in CD4+ T cells. Low levels of normalized T-cell clonal expansion were also seen in some patients who did not respond. In the 0.1-3.0 mg/kg groups, partial responders had among the lowest normalized peripheral clonal expansion, particularly in CD8+ T cells. The antigen specificity of the clonally expanded peripheral T cells was not determined.

The germline V gene provides CDR1 LGHNA and CDR2 YSLEER. Reading from cysteine to phenylalanine, the CDR3 counts 14 amino acids. The only DNA kept is the CDR3, 42 bases in frame from the first base. V is cut by 1 base and J by 1 base, and the space between the germline ends is 8 bases. The sample was CD4+ or CD8+ T cells sorted from blood, taken in a trial of the OX40 agonist ivuxolimab. The TCR was taken from an adult with an advanced solid tumor such as melanoma, head and neck, liver or kidney cancer. The rearranged segments are TRBV4-3 and TRBJ2-7; a tentative D call is TRBD1 (5 bases match). The CDR3 protein sequence reads: CASSQGGSSYEQYF. At the DNA level, the sequence is TGCGCCAGCAGCCAAGGGGGCAGTTCCTACGAGCAGTACTTC.